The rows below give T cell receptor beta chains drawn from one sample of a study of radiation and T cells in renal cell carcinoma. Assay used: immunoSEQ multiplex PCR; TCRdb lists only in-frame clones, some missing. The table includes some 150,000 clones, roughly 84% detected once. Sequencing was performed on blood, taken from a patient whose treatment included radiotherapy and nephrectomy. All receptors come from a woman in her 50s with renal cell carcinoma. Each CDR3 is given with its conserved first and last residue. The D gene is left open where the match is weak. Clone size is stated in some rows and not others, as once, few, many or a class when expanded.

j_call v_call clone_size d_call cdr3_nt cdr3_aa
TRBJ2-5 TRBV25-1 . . TGTGCCAGCAGTGAGCCGAATTGGGGGATAGAGACCCAGTACTTC CASSEPNWGIETQYF
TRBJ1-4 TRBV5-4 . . TGTGCCAGCAGCTTAGAGACTAATGAAAAACTGTTTTTT CASSLETNEKLFF
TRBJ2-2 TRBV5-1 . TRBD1 TGCGCCAGCAGCTTGGGAGGGGGCAGCGCCGGGGAGCTGTTTTTT CASSLGGGSAGELFF
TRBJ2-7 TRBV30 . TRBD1 TGTGCCTGGGGCACCGGGACAGGGCCTACCTACGAGCAGTACTTC CAWGTGTGPTYEQYF
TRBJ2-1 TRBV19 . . TGTGCCAGTAGTACCCAGGGGATCGCGGATGAGCAGTTCTTC CASSTQGIADEQFF
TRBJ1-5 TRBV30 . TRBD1 TGTGCCTGGAGTCCACAGGGGAATCAGCCCCAGCATTTT CAWSPQGNQPQHF
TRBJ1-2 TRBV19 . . TGTGCCAGTAGTATAGGGGGCGGATTTAACTATGGCTACACCTTC CASSIGGGFNYGYTF
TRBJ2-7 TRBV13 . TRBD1 TGTGCCAGCAGCTCACAGGGGCTCCTTACCTACGAGCAGTACTTC CASSSQGLLTYEQYF
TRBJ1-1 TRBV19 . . TGTGCCAGTAGTCCTCGACGGGTTAACACTGAAGCTTTCTTT CASSPRRVNTEAFF
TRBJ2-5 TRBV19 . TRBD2 TGTGCCAGTAGTATGCTAGCGGGGGCCTGGGAGACCCAGTACTTC CASSMLAGAWETQYF
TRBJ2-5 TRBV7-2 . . TGTGCCAGCAGCTGGACAGTCCAAGAGACCCAGTACTTC CASSWTVQETQYF
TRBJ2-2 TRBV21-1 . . TGTGCCAGCAGCAAAGCGGCAGGGGCCAACACCGGGGAGCTGTTTTTT CASSKAAGANTGELFF
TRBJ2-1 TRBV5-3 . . TGTGCCAGAAGCTTGCGCAGGGGGGCTGAGGACTCCTACAATGAGCAGTTCTTC CARSLRRGAEDSYNEQFF
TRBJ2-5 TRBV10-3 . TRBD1 TGTGCCATCAGTGGCGGACAGGGAGAGACCCAGTACTTC CAISGGQGETQYF
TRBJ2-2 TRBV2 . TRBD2 TGTGCCAGCAGTTTAGCGGGCCCGAACACCGGGGAGCTGTTTTTT CASSLAGPNTGELFF
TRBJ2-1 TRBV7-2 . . TGTGCCAGCAGCTTAAATGTGGCCAACAATGAGCAGTTCTTC CASSLNVANNEQFF
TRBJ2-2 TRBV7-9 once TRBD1 TGTGCCAGCAGCTTAGGTGGACAGGGTCACGGGGAGCTGTTTTTT CASSLGGQGHGELFF
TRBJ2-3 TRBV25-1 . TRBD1 TGTGCCAGCAGTGAATTAGGGCGGACAGGGGTGGTGACAGATACGCAGTATTTT CASSELGRTGVVTDTQYF
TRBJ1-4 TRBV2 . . TGTGCCAGCACCACCGTGGGGGGATCTAATGAAAAACTGTTTTTT CASTTVGGSNEKLFF
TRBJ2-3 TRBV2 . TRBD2 TGTGCCAGCGGATTACTAGCGGGGGGGACAGATACGCAGTATTTT CASGLLAGGTDTQYF
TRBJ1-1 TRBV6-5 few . TGTGCCAGCAGCCGCGACCAAATGAACACTGAAGCTTTCTTT CASSRDQMNTEAFF
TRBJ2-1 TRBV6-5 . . TGTGCCAGCAGGACGGGGGGCCGGAATGAGCAGTTCTTC CASRTGGRNEQFF
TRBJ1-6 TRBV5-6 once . TGTGCCAGCAGCCCTGGGGGACTACCCCTCCACTTT CASSPGGLPLHF
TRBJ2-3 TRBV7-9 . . TGTGCCAGCAGCCTCGAGCAAGATACGCAGTATTTT CASSLEQDTQYF
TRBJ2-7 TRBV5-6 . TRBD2 TGTGCCAGCAGATTCCGTACTAGCGGGGCGGGGTACGAGCAGTACTTC CASRFRTSGAGYEQYF
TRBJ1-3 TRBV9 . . TGTGCCAGCAGCCAGACAGTCTCTGGAAACACCATATATTTT CASSQTVSGNTIYF
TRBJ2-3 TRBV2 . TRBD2 TGTGCCAGCAACCACCCGGGGGGGACAGATACGCAGTATTTT CASNHPGGTDTQYF
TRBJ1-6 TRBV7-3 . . TGTGCCAGCAGCGTTGGGGGAGGTAGGGATTCACCCCTCCACTTT CASSVGGGRDSPLHF
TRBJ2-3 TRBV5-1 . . TGCGCCAGCAGCTCCGAGGGGGGGTTAAGCACAGATACGCAGTATTTT CASSSEGGLSTDTQYF
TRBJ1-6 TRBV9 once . TGTGCCAGCAGCGTAGATGGGGGGCGGCGGAATTCACCCCTCCACTTT CASSVDGGRRNSPLHF
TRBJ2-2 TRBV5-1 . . TGCGCCAGCAGCTTGGAAGGGGTCCTCACCGGGGAGCTGTTTTTT CASSLEGVLTGELFF
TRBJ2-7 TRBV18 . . TGTGCCAGCTCACCCTGGACCGTCGATAATACCTACGAGCAGTACTTC CASSPWTVDNTYEQYF
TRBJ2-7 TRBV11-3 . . TGTGCCAGCAGCTTTCAATCGGTCGGCTACGAGCAGTACTTC CASSFQSVGYEQYF
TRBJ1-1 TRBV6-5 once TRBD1 TGTGCCAGCAGTTCTACGGGACAGGGAGGCACTGAAGCTTTCTTT CASSSTGQGGTEAFF
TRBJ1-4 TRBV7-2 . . TGTGCCAGCAGCTTACTCCCCCCAGGGACAAATAATGAAAAACTGTTTTTT CASSLLPPGTNNEKLFF
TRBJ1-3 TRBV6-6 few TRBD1 TGTGCCAGCAGAGGGACAGTCAGATCATCGAACACCATATATTTT CASRGTVRSSNTIYF
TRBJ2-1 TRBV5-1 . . TGCGCCAGCAGCCGGGACGCAAGCTCCTACAATGAGCAGTTCTTC CASSRDASSYNEQFF
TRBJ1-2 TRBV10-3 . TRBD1 TGTGCCATCAGTGAAGGTCAGGGGGCAGGCTACACCTTC CAISEGQGAGYTF
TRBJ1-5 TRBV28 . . TGTGCCAGCAGTTTAACGGGGACACTTAATCAGCCCCAGCATTTT CASSLTGTLNQPQHF
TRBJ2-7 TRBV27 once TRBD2 TGTGCCAGCAGTTCTCCGGGACTAGAAGACGAGCAGTACTTC CASSSPGLEDEQYF
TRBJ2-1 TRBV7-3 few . TGTGCCAGCAGCGCCATCATGGGGGCTATGAGCTCCTACAATGAGCAGTTCTTC CASSAIMGAMSSYNEQFF
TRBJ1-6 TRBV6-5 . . TGTGCCTGCAGTTACGAGCGCCCTAAACGAAACACCCTCCACTTT CACSYERPKRNTLHF
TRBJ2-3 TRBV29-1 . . TGCAGCGTTGTAGTCAAAAGGGCGGGGGCCACAGATACGCAGTATTTT CSVVVKRAGATDTQYF